The next 17 T cell receptor beta chains were all read from a single sample in a study of response to subunit inactivated influenza vaccine. TCRdb called the RT-PCR reads again in MiXCR, with one record for every CDR3 protein. The profile covers roughly 500,000 distinct CDR3 sequences, with under 30% appearing a single time and 2.8% taken by the ten largest. A further study also used this sample, focusing on T cells expressing NK-cell markers. This second study notes: Generation of TCR beta cDNA was performed by 5'RACE template switching incorporating UMIs.

Sample: CD4+ T cells sorted from PBMCs, taken 11 to 12 days after vaccination. All receptors come from a man aged 50 or older who received an inactivated influenza vaccine.

There are a few counts of this clonotype. Here the CDR3 DNA reads TGTGCCAGCAGTGAAAGGCAGGGGGGGTACAATGAGCAGTTCTTC. This encodes CASSERQGGYNEQFF. The chain employs TRBV2 and TRBJ2-1; D assignment may be TRBD1 or TRBD2 (7 bases each). This CDR3 spans 15 amino acids. The V gene's germline CDR1 is SNHLY and CDR2 FYNNEI. The V gene lost 2 bases and the J gene lost 4 bases, with 12 bases spanning the gap.

This clonotype has only a few counts. The chain joins TRBV7-2 to TRBJ2-1, with 8 bases aligning to TRBD1. Germline loops: CDR1 SGHTA, CDR2 FQGNSA. J lost 6 bases, V lost 8 bases, and 12 bases had no gene match. The CDR3 spans 15 residues. The CDR3 DNA reads as TGTGCCAGCCGAAGGGACAGGCGACATAGCAATGAGCAGTTCTTC. Translated: CASRRDRRHSNEQFF. The full variable domain, completed using reference TRBV7-2 and TRBJ2-1, is GAGVSQSPSNKVTEKGKDVELRCDPISGHTALYWYRQSLGQGLEFLIYFQGNSAPDKSGLPSDRFSAERTGGSVSTLTIQRTQQEDSAVYLCASRRDRRHSNEQFFGPGTRLTVL.

The chain links TRBV24-1 to TRBJ2-5, with 7 bases aligning to TRBD2. Germline-derived CDR1 and CDR2 are KGHDR and SFDVKD. The CDR3 has 18 residues. With 3 bases clipped from V and 7 bases from J, the junction kept 19 bases outside the gene matches. CDR3 nucleotides: TGTGCCACCAGTGATACTTCTAGCGGATCACCAAAACGGTCGACCCAGTACTTC. Encoded protein: CATSDTSSGSPKRSTQYF.

This clonotype occurred many times. This chain joins TRBV11-1 and TRBJ2-7; D is unresolved. Germline lookup yields CDR1 SGHAT and CDR2 FQDESV (reference sequence). The length of the CDR3 is 18 residues. Between the trimmed V and J ends, which lost 1 base and 5 bases, there was a span of 24 bases. The CDR3 coding sequence is TGTGCCAGCAGCTTAGGGTTAGGAGTGGGGATGAACCTCAACGAGCAGTACTTC. Protein: CASSLGLGVGMNLNEQYF.

This clonotype was counted only a few times. The rearrangement joins TRBV29-1 to TRBJ2-1; perhaps D is TRBD1 or TRBD2 (6 bases each). Trimming took off 7 bases at V and 6 bases at J, with 22 bases between the two ends. CDR3 length: 15 residues. Germline CDR1 reads SQVTM; CDR2 reads ANQGSEA. Here the CDR3 DNA reads TGCAGCGCCGTGAGGGGGGTAAGAGGTTCCAATGAGCAGTTCTTC. Translating it yields CSAVRGVRGSNEQFF.

The gene calls are TRBV20-1 and TRBJ2-3; 8 positions match TRBD2. V lost 1 base to trimming and J lost 3 bases; unmatched junction nucleotides: 3. The CDR3 runs 14 residues. From germline, CDR1 is DFQATT and CDR2 SNEGSKA (reference sequence). Here the CDR3 reads CSARGGRSTDTQYF. CDR3 DNA sequence: TGCAGTGCTAGAGGCGGGAGGTCTACAGATACGCAGTATTTT.

V is TRBV4-3 and J is TRBJ2-5; D gene uncertain. The V end was cut by 0 bases, the J end by 6 bases, with 8 bases between. CDR3 length: 13 amino acids. Germline CDR1 reads LGHNA; CDR2 reads YSLEER. CDR3 bases: TGCGCCAGCAGCCAAGATGGTTTTAAGACCCAGTACTTC. Its translation is CASSQDGFKTQYF.

This clonotype came up a few times. The CDR3 spells CASSSPLGQGSSPLHF. The CDR3 nucleotides read TGTGCCAGCAGTTCCCCCCTCGGACAGGGCTCATCACCCCTCCACTTT. This chain uses TRBV28 with TRBJ1-6; TRBD1 matches at 8 bases. The CDR3 is made up of 16 amino acids. In germline, CDR1 is MDHEN, CDR2 SYDVKM. After removal of 4 bases from V and 10 bases from J, the junction contained 12 bases not matched to a gene.

Only a few counts were recorded for this clonotype. The V call is TRBV11-1, the J call TRBJ2-4; D possibly matches TRBD1 or TRBD2 (5 bases each). V gave up 5 bases and J gave up 0 bases, with 20 bases separating them. Germline V lookup: CDR1 SGHAT, CDR2 FQDESV (reference sequence). The CDR3 runs 18 residues. The CDR3 DNA follows: TGTGCCAGCAGCCGGGTGAGATGGGGGATGGTAGCCAAAAACATTCAGTACTTC. This sequence encodes CASSRVRWGMVAKNIQYF. Supplemented by reference TRBV11-1 and TRBJ2-4, the full variable domain reads EAEVAQSPRYKITEKSQAVAFWCDPISGHATLYWYRQILGQGPELLVQFQDESVVDDSQLPKDRFSAERLKGVDSTLKIQPAELGDSAMYLCASSRVRWGMVAKNIQYFGAGTRLSVL.

This clonotype was seen only a few times. The chain joins TRBV20-1 to TRBJ2-3, with a possible D match to TRBD2 (6 bases). In germline, CDR1 is DFQATT, CDR2 SNEGSKA (reference sequence). The V end lost 1 base, the J end lost 1 base, and 18 bases lay between the germline ends. The CDR3 sequence is 17 residues long. In DNA form, the CDR3 reads TGCAGTGCTAGAGGCGGTTACGGGGGAGGCCGCACAGATACGCAGTATTTT. As protein: CSARGGYGGGRTDTQYF.

V and J are TRBV7-2 and TRBJ2-7; no firm D call. V was cut by 4 bases and J by 3 bases, with 7 bases left in between. Germline assignment: CDR1 SGHTA and CDR2 FQGNSA. The CDR3 runs 12 residues. DNA for the CDR3: TGTGCCAGCAGCTCATACCTCTACGAGCAGTACTTC. Translation gives CASSSYLYEQYF.

A few counts support this clonotype. The gene calls are TRBV4-2 and TRBJ2-1; 7 bases are shared with TRBD2. Germline loops: CDR1 LGHNA, CDR2 YNFKEQ. V was clipped by 0 bases and J by 3 bases; unmatched bases: 5. This CDR3 has 16 amino acids. The CDR3 coding sequence is TGTGCCAGCAGCCAAGACATTCAGCGGGGCTACAATGAGCAGTTCTTC. Its translation: CASSQDIQRGYNEQFF.

This clonotype was seen only a few times. The chain recombines TRBV6-1 with TRBJ2-1; TRBD2 is a possible D gene (5 bases). Trimming removed 6 bases from V and 4 bases from J, with 16 bases in between. There are 15 residues in the CDR3. The germline CDR1 and CDR2 sequences are MNHNS and SASEGT. In DNA form, the CDR3 reads TGTGCCAGCAGCCCTCTAACTAGATCATACAATGAGCAGTTCTTC. It is translated as CASSPLTRSYNEQFF.

The gene calls are TRBV20-1 and TRBJ2-1; 8 bases agree with TRBD2. CDR1 is DFQATT and CDR2 is SNEGSKA in the germline V gene (reference sequence). The J segment lost 8 bases and the V segment lost 3 bases, leaving 15 bases of the junction unmatched. There are 16 residues in the CDR3. Here the CDR3 DNA reads TGCAGTGCTAGCCCCTGGGGGCGGGAGGAGGGCGATGAGCAGTTCTTC. This encodes CSASPWGREEGDEQFF.

The rearrangement uses TRBV5-1 and TRBJ2-3, with 11 bases that match TRBD2. From germline, CDR1 is SGHRS and CDR2 YFSETQ. The CDR3 sequence is 16 residues long. The V and J ends lost 4 bases and 2 bases, in that order; junction bases with no gene match: 6. CDR3 residues: CASSAGLADSTDTQYF. The DNA of the CDR3 is TGCGCCAGCAGCGCGGGACTAGCGGATTCCACAGATACGCAGTATTTT. The variable domain in full, with the rest retrieved from reference TRBV5-1 and TRBJ2-3, is KAGVTQTPRYLIKTRGQQVTLSCSPISGHRSVSWYQQTPGQGLQFLFEYFSETQRNKGNFPGRFSGRQFSNSRSEMNVSTLELGDSALYLCASSAGLADSTDTQYFGPGTRLTVL.

This clonotype was seen a handful of times. V gene TRBV6-2 or TRBV6-3 combines with J gene TRBJ1-5; TRBD1 aligns across 8 bases. The CDR3 consists of 14 residues. Looked up from germline, CDR1 is MNHEY and CDR2 is SVGEGT. The junction had 2 bases not matched to a gene; V was cut back by 4 bases and J by 3 bases. The CDR3 DNA reads TGTGCCAGCAGTTCCCAGGGGGCCAATCAGCCCCAGCATTTT. This encodes CASSSQGANQPQHF.

The V call is TRBV7-2, the J call TRBJ1-2, with D possibly matching TRBD1 (5 bases). The CDR3 contains 16 residues. Trimming took 3 bases from V and 7 from J, leaving 21 bases between them. Germline lookup yields CDR1 SGHTA and CDR2 FQGNSA. This CDR3 is CASSFVSFGDRLGYTF. The DNA for the CDR3 is TGTGCCAGCAGCTTCGTTTCTTTTGGGGACCGACTTGGCTACACCTTC. Full variable domain (missing parts from reference TRBV7-2 and TRBJ1-2): GAGVSQSPSNKVTEKGKDVELRCDPISGHTALYWYRQSLGQGLEFLIYFQGNSAPDKSGLPSDRFSAERTGGSVSTLTIQRTQQEDSAVYLCASSFVSFGDRLGYTFGSGTRLTVV.